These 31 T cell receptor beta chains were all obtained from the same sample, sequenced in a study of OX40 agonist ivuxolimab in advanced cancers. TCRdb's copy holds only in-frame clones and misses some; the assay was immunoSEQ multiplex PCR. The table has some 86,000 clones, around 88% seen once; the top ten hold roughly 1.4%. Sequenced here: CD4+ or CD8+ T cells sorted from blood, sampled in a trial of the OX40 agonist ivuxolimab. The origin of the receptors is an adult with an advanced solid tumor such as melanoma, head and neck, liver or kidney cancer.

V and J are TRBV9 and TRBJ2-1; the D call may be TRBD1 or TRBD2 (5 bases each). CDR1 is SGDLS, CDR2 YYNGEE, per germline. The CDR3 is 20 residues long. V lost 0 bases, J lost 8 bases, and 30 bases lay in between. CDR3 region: CASSVGEYEGHRDLQDEQFF. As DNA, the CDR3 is TGTGCCAGCAGCGTAGGAGAGTACGAGGGGCACCGGGACCTTCAGGATGAGCAGTTCTTC.

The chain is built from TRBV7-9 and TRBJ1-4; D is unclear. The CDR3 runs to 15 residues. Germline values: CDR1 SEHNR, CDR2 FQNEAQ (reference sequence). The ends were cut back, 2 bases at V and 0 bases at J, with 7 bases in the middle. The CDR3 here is CASSLRAATNEKLFF. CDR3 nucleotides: TGTGCCAGCAGCTTAAGGGCAGCAACTAATGAAAAACTGTTTTTT.

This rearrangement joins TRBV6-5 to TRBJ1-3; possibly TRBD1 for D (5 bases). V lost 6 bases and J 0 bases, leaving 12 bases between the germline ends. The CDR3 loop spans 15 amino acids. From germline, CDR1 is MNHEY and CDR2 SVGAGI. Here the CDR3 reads CASRGRVSSGNTIYF. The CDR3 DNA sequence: TGTGCCAGCAGGGGCAGGGTTTCCTCTGGAAACACCATATATTTT.

CDR3 nucleotide sequence: TGTGCCAGCAGCCCAGGGATCCCCAAAGGCGGCTACACCTTC. It specifies CASSPGIPKGGYTF. This chain links TRBV14 with TRBJ1-2; D may be TRBD1 (5 bases). V dropped 4 bases and J dropped 8 bases, with 17 bases sitting between them. Per germline, CDR1 SGHDN and CDR2 FVKESK. The CDR3 runs 14 residues.

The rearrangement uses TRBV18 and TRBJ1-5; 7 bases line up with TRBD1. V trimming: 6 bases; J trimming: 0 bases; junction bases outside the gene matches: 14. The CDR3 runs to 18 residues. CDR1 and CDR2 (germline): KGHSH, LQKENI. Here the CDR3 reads CASSQTGDDHLSNQPQHF. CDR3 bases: TGTGCCAGCTCTCAAACAGGGGACGACCACCTTAGCAATCAGCCCCAGCATTTT. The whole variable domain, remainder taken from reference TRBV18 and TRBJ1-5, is NAGVMQNPRHLVRRRGQEARLRCSPMKGHSHVYWYRQLPEEGLKFMVYLQKENIIDESGMPKERFSAEFPKEGPSILRIQQVVRGDSAAYFCASSQTGDDHLSNQPQHFGDGTRLSIL.

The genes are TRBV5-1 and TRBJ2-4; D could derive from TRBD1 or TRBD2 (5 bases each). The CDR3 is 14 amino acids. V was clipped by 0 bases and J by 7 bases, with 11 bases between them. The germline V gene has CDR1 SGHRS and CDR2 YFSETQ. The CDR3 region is CASSLGGSGNIQYF. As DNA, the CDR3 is TGCGCCAGCAGCTTGGGGGGGAGCGGCAACATTCAGTACTTC.

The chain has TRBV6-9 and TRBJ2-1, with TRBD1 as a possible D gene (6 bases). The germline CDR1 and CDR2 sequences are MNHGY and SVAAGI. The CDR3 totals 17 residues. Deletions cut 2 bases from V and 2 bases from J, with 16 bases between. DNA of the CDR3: TGTGCCAGCAGTTATGGGGTCTTGACAGGTCCCTACAATGAGCAGTTCTTC. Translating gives CASSYGVLTGPYNEQFF.

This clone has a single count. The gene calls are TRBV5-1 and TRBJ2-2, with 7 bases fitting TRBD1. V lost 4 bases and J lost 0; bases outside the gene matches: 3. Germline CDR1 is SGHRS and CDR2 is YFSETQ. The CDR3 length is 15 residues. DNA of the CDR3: TGCGCCAGCAGCCAAGGACAGGCGAACACCGGGGAGCTGTTTTTT. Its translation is CASSQGQANTGELFF.

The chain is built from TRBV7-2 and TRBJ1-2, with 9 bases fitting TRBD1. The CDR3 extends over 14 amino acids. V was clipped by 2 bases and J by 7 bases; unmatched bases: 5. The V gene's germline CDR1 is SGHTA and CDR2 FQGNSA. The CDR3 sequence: CASSLKTGGTGYTF. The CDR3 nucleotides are TGTGCCAGCAGCTTAAAGACAGGGGGTACTGGCTACACCTTC.

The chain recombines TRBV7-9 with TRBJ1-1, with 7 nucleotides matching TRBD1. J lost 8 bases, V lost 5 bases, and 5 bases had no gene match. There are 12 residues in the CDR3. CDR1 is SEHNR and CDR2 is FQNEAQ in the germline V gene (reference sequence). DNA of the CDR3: TGTGCCAGCAGCCGACAGGGAGTAGAAGCTTTCTTT. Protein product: CASSRQGVEAFF.

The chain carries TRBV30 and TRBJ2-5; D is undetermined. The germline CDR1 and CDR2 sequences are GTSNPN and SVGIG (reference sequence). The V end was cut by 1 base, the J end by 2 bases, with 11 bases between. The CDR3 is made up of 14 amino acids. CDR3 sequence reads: CAWSGLSSQETQYF. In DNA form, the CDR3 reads TGTGCCTGGAGTGGACTCTCCTCTCAAGAGACCCAGTACTTC.

The CDR3 protein is CASSQVADNSPLHF. The DNA of the CDR3 is TGCGCCAGCAGCCAAGTCGCGGATAATTCACCCCTCCACTTT. The chain uses TRBV4-3 and TRBJ1-6, with no clear D. This CDR3 spans 14 amino acids. The germline gives CDR1 LGHNA, CDR2 YSLEER. V was shortened by 1 base and J by 5 bases, with 6 bases between the two germline ends.

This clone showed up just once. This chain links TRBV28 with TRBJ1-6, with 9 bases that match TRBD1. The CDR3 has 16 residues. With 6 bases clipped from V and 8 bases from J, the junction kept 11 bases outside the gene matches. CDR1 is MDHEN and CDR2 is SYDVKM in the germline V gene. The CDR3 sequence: CASSPLPGQGYSPLHF. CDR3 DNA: TGTGCCAGCAGCCCCCTACCGGGACAGGGTTATTCACCCCTCCACTTT.

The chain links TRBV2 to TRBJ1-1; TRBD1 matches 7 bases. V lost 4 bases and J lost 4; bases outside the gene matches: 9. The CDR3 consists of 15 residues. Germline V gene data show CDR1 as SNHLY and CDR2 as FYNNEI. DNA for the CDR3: TGTGCCAGCAGTGGAGAAGGGGGCGGAATCACTGAAGCTTTCTTT. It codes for CASSGEGGGITEAFF.

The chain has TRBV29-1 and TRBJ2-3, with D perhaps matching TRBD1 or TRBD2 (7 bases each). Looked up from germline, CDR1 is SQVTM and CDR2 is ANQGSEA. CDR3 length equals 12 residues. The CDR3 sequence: CTLQGEGDTQYF. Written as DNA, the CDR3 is TGCACCCTCCAGGGGGAGGGAGATACGCAGTATTTT.

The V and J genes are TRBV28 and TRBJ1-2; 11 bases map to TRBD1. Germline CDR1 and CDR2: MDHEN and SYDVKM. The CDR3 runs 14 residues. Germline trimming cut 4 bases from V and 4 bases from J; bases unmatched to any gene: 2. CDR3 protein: CASSSGQGAYGYTF. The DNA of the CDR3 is TGTGCCAGCAGTTCCGGACAGGGGGCCTATGGCTACACCTTC.

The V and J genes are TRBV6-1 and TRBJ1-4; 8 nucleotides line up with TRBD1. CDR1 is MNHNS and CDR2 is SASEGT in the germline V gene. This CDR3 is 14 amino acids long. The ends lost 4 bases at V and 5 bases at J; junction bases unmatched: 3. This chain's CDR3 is CASSGTGLNEKLFF. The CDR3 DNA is TGTGCCAGCAGTGGGACAGGGCTCAATGAAAAACTGTTTTTT.

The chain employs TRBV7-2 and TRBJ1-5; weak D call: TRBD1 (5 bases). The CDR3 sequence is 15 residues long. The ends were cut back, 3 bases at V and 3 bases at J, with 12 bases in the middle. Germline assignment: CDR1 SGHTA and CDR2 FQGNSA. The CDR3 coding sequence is TGTGCCAGCAGCTTCATAGGGGACTACAATCAGCCCCAGCATTTT. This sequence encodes CASSFIGDYNQPQHF.

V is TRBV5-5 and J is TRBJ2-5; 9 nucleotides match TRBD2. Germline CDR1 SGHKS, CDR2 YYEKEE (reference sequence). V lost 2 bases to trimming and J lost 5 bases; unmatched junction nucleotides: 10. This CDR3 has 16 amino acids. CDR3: CASSLASGVIRETQYF. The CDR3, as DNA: TGTGCCAGCAGCTTAGCTAGCGGGGTGATTAGGGAGACCCAGTACTTC.

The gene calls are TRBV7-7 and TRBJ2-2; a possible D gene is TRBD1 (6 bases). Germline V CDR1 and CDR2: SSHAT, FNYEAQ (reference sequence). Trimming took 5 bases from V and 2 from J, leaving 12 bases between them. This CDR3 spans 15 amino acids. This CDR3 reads CASSPGVSNTGELFF. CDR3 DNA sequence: TGTGCCAGCAGCCCAGGGGTTAGCAACACCGGGGAGCTGTTTTTT.

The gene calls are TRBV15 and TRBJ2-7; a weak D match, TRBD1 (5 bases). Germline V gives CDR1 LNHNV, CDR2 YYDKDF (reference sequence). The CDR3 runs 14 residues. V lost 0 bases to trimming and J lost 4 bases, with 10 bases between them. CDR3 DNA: TGTGCCACCAGCAGAGAAGGCCAGGGTTACGAGCAGTACTTC. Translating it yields CATSREGQGYEQYF.

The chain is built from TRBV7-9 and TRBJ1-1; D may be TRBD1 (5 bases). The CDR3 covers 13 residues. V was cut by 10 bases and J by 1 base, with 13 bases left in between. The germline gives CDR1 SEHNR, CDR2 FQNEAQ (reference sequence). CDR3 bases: TGTGCCACCAGAAACCAGGGGAACACTGAAGCTTTCTTT. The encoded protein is CATRNQGNTEAFF. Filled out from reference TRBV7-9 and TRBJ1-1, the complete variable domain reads DTGVSQNPRHKITKRGQNVTFRCDPISEHNRLYWYRQTLGQGPEFLTYFQNEAQLEKSRLLSDRFSAERPKGSFSTLEIQRTEQGDSAMYLCATRNQGNTEAFFGQGTRLTVV.

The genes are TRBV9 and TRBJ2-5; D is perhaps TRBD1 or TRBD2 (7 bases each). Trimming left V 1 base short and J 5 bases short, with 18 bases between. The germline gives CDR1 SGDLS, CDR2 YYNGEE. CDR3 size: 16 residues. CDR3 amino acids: CASSVMGGGGTETQYF. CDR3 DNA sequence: TGTGCCAGCAGCGTAATGGGAGGGGGCGGAACTGAGACCCAGTACTTC.

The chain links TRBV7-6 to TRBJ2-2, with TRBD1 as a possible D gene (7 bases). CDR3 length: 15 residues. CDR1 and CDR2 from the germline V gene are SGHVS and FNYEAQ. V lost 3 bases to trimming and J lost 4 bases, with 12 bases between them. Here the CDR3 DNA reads TGTGCCAGCAGCTTCCAGGGGGGCCGCACCGGGGAGCTGTTTTTT. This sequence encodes CASSFQGGRTGELFF.

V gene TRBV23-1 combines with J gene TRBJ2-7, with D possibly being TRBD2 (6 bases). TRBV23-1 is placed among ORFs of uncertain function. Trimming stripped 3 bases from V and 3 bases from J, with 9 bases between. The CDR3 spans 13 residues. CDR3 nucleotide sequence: TGCGCCAGCAGTCAGGAGGGAAGCTACGAGCAGTACTTC. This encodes CASSQEGSYEQYF.

For the CDR3, the DNA is TGTGCCAGTAGTACGAGCTTACCCCGGAGTTTCGCAAGTGCCAATGAGCAGTTCTTC. Protein: CASSTSLPRSFASANEQFF. The rearrangement joins TRBV19 to TRBJ2-1; D remains unclear. The germline V and J ends were trimmed by 4 bases and 6 bases, with 28 bases remaining between them. CDR3 size: 19 residues. Germline assignment: CDR1 LNHDA and CDR2 SQIVND (reference sequence).

The CDR3 protein is CASSQADRGQEQYF. As DNA, the CDR3 is TGTGCCAGCAGCCAAGCCGACAGGGGGCAAGAGCAGTACTTC. The chain is built from TRBV4-2 and TRBJ2-7; 10 nucleotides agree with TRBD1. V trimming: 1 base; J trimming: 7 bases; junction bases outside the gene matches: 4. Germline CDR1 LGHNA, CDR2 YNFKEQ. This CDR3 contains 14 residues.

The CDR3 nucleotides read TGTGCCAGCAGTTACCGTTGGGAGGGGAACACCGGGGAGCTGTTTTTT. Its translation is CASSYRWEGNTGELFF. V usage is TRBV6-5 and J usage is TRBJ2-2, with 7 bases matching TRBD2. The ends lost 2 bases at V and 1 base at J; junction bases unmatched: 4. The CDR3 spans 16 residues. Germline V gene data show CDR1 as MNHEY and CDR2 as SVGAGI.

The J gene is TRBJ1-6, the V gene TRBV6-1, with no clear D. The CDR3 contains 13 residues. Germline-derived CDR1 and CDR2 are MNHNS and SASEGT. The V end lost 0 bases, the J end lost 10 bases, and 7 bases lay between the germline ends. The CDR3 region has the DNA TGTGCCAGCAGTGAAGCGCTGATCTCACCCCTCCACTTT. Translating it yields CASSEALISPLHF.

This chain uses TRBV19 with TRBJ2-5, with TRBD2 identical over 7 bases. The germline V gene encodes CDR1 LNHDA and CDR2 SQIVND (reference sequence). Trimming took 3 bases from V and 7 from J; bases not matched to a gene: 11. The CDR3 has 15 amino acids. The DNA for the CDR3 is TGTGCCAGTAGTATCGGGTTCGGCGGGAGTGGGACCCAGTACTTC. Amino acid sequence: CASSIGFGGSGTQYF.

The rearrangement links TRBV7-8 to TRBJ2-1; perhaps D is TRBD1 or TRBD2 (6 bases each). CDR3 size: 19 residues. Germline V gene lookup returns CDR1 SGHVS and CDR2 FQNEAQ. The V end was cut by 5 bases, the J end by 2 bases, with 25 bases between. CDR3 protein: CASSPKPGAGPAAYNEQFF. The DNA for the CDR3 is TGTGCCAGCAGCCCGAAGCCGGGGGCGGGCCCGGCCGCCTACAATGAGCAGTTCTTC.